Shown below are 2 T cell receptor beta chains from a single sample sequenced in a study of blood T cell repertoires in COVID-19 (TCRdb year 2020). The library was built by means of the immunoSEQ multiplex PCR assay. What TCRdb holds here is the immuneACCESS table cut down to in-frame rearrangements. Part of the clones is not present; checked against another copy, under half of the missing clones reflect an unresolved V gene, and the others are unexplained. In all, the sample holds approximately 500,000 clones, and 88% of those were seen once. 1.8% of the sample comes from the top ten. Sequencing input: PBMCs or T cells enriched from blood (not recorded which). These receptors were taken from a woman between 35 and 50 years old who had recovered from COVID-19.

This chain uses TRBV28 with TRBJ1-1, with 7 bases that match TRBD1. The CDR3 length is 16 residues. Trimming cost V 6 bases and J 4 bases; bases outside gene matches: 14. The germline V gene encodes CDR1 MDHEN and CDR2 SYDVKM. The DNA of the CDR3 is TGTGCCAGCAGAGACAGGGCGGGGGGTAGTAGCACTGAAGCTTTCTTT. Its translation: CASRDRAGGSSTEAFF.

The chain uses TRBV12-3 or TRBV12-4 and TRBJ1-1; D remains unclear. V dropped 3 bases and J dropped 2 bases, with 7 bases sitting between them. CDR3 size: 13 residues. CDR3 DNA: TGTGCCAGCAGTTTGGCGGCCAACACTGAAGCTTTCTTT. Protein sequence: CASSLAANTEAFF.